The rows below give T cell receptor beta chains drawn from one sample of a study of beta chain features in type 1 diabetes. Profiling relied on immunoSEQ multiplex PCR, and the TCRdb table lists in-frame clones only, not all of them. Of roughly 700,000 clones in the sample, around 15% were seen once. Sequencing was performed on naive CD4+ T cells from blood. Receptors were obtained from a man aged 18-30 years with type 1 diabetes. CDR3s include the opening cysteine and the closing phenylalanine or tryptophan. Fields, in order: clone size, D gene, J gene, V gene, CDR3 DNA, CDR3 protein. The D gene is left open where the match is weak. Not every row has a clone size; where given, it reads once, few, many or a size class.

size: few; D: NA; J: TRBJ2-1; V: TRBV25-1; DNA: TGTGCCAGCAGTGAAACGGGGGACAATGAGCAGTTCTTC; CDR3: CASSETGDNEQFF
size: NA; D: NA; J: TRBJ1-4; V: TRBV25-1; DNA: TGTGCCAGCAGTGAATCCGTGACCGAGGAAAAACTGTTTTTT; CDR3: CASSESVTEEKLFF
size: few; D: NA; J: TRBJ1-1; V: TRBV4-2; DNA: TGTGCCAGCAGCCAAGAGGGGCAGTTGAACACTGAAGCTTTCTTT; CDR3: CASSQEGQLNTEAFF
size: few; D: NA; J: TRBJ2-6; V: TRBV2; DNA: TGTGCCAGCAGTGACGCAGCTGGTTCTGGGGCCAACGTCCTGACTTTC; CDR3: CASSDAAGSGANVLTF
size: NA; D: NA; J: TRBJ1-1; V: TRBV29-1; DNA: TGCAGCGTTGAGGCTCGCCAGGGGTACACTGAAGCTTTCTTT; CDR3: CSVEARQGYTEAFF
size: few; D: NA; J: TRBJ1-1; V: TRBV29-1; DNA: TGCAGCGTTGAAGATCCGGGCGGGAGAGCTTTCTTT; CDR3: CSVEDPGGRAFF
size: few; D: TRBD1; J: TRBJ1-1; V: TRBV5-1; DNA: TGCGCCAGCAGCCCCCGGACAGGGGGTAACACTGAAGCTTTCTTT; CDR3: CASSPRTGGNTEAFF
size: NA; D: NA; J: TRBJ1-1; V: TRBV7-9; DNA: TGTGCCAGCAGCTTTCCTCCGGGAGGCACTGAAGCTTTCTTT; CDR3: CASSFPPGGTEAFF
size: few; D: NA; J: TRBJ1-4; V: TRBV27; DNA: TGTGCCAGCAGTTCCCAGTCGGCTAATGAAAAACTGTTTTTT; CDR3: CASSSQSANEKLFF
size: few; D: NA; J: TRBJ1-4; V: TRBV6-5; DNA: TGTGCCAGCAGTTCGGGCAGGGTCTGGGAAAAACTGTTTTTT; CDR3: CASSSGRVWEKLFF
size: few; D: NA; J: TRBJ1-1; V: TRBV11-2; DNA: TGTGCCAGCAGCTTTAACCTGAACACTGAAGCTTTCTTT; CDR3: CASSFNLNTEAFF
size: NA; D: NA; J: TRBJ2-3; V: TRBV6-5; DNA: TGTGCCAGCAGCCTCCCCAACAGGGCCACGCAGTATTTT; CDR3: CASSLPNRATQYF